The 22 T cell receptor beta chains given below trace back to one sample, sequenced in a study of blood T cell repertoires in COVID-19. Data came from immunoSEQ multiplex PCR; TCRdb stores just in-frame clones and leaves some out. Of under 200,000 clones in the sample, around 74% are singletons; the top ten hold about 3%. Sequencing was done on a sample of peripheral blood. These TCRs come from a woman older than 75 with acute or convalescent COVID-19.

This chain joins TRBV5-5 and TRBJ2-2; a possible D gene is TRBD1 (5 bases). The V end was cut by 4 bases, the J end by 1 base, with 8 bases between. From germline, CDR1 is SGHKS and CDR2 YYEKEE (reference sequence). The CDR3 totals 14 residues. CDR3: CASSLTGNTGELFF. CDR3 sequence (DNA): TGTGCCAGCAGCCTCACAGGGAACACCGGGGAGCTGTTTTTT.

This clone was seen more than once but under ten times. The sample carries other DNA sequences with the same CDR3. The CDR3 bases are TGCAGTGCTAGTGGGGGGGGGACAGATACGCAGTATTTT. This sequence encodes CSASGGGTDTQYF. The rearrangement links TRBV20-1 to TRBJ2-3; 7 positions match TRBD2. CDR3 length equals 13 residues. Trimming cost V 3 bases and J 3 bases; bases outside gene matches: 3. CDR1 and CDR2 (germline): DFQATT, SNEGSKA (reference sequence).

The chain couples TRBV6-5 to TRBJ2-7; 7 bases line up with TRBD2. The CDR3 is 15 amino acids. CDR1 MNHEY and CDR2 SVGAGI come from the germline V gene. After removal of 6 bases from V and 0 bases from J, the junction contained 8 bases not matched to a gene. This CDR3 reads CASSLHGGSSYEQYF. The CDR3 bases are TGTGCCAGCAGCCTCCACGGCGGGAGCTCCTACGAGCAGTACTTC.

The V gene is TRBV19, the J gene TRBJ1-1, with a weak D call TRBD1 (6 bases). V was trimmed by 5 bases and J by 6 bases, leaving 16 bases between them. The germline CDR1 and CDR2 sequences are LNHDA and SQIVND (reference sequence). The CDR3 has 14 amino acids. CDR3 region: CASSLTGTRAEAFF. CDR3 in DNA: TGTGCCAGTAGTCTAACAGGGACCCGAGCTGAAGCTTTCTTT.

The chain is built from TRBV24-1 and TRBJ2-1; 8 nucleotides agree with TRBD2. The ends lost 0 bases at V and 9 bases at J; junction bases unmatched: 6. The germline CDR1 and CDR2 sequences are KGHDR and SFDVKD. This CDR3 comprises 15 residues. The CDR3: CATSDLAGGGSEQFF. The DNA for the CDR3 is TGTGCCACCAGTGATTTGGCCGGGGGGGGTAGTGAGCAGTTCTTC.

The CDR3 sequence: CASSYDRANYEQYF. CDR3 sequence (DNA): TGCGCCAGCAGCTATGACAGGGCCAACTACGAGCAGTACTTC. This chain uses TRBV5-1 with TRBJ2-7, with 7 nucleotides matching TRBD1. Germline V gene data show CDR1 as SGHRS and CDR2 as YFSETQ. This CDR3 has 14 amino acids. The V segment lost 3 bases and the J segment 3 bases; nucleotides outside the gene matches: 6.

The chain links TRBV5-1 to TRBJ2-7; TRBD1 aligns across 8 bases. CDR3 length equals 13 residues. Losses at the gene ends were 3 bases for V and 6 bases for J; bases not matched to a gene: 5. Germline V CDR1 and CDR2: SGHRS, YFSETQ. This chain's CDR3 is CASSYGQGGEQYF. The CDR3 DNA reads as TGCGCCAGCAGCTACGGACAGGGAGGCGAGCAGTACTTC.

The genes are TRBV6-2 or TRBV6-3 and TRBJ2-1; 8 nucleotides match TRBD2. Unmatched junction bases numbered 17, after V lost 4 bases and J lost 3 bases. Germline V lookup: CDR1 MNHEY, CDR2 SVGEGT. CDR3 length: 19 residues. The CDR3 region has the DNA TGTGCCAGCAGTTCTGCAAGGGTGGCGGGAGGTGGACTCTACAATGAGCAGTTCTTC. Its translation is CASSSARVAGGGLYNEQFF.

As DNA, the CDR3 is TGCGCCAGCAGCCGGGGGACTAGCGGGAGAGCCACAGATACGCAGTATTTT. Protein: CASSRGTSGRATDTQYF. This rearrangement joins TRBV5-1 to TRBJ2-3; 14 bases agree with TRBD2. J gave up 2 bases and V 4 bases, and 6 bases lay outside the gene matches. The CDR3 is made up of 17 amino acids. Germline CDR1 and CDR2: SGHRS and YFSETQ.

This chain connects TRBV6-5 to TRBJ2-1; 8 positions match TRBD2. J lost 8 bases, V lost 7 bases, and 7 bases had no gene match. CDR1 is MNHEY, CDR2 SVGAGI, per germline. CDR3 length: 13 residues. The CDR3 loop reads CASTSLAGHEQFF. The CDR3 coding sequence is TGTGCCAGCACTTCCTTAGCGGGGCATGAGCAGTTCTTC.

The V and J genes are TRBV3-1 (or the pseudogene TRBV3-2) and TRBJ1-1; 7 bases line up with TRBD1. J was trimmed by 4 bases and V by 6 bases; bases with no gene match: 8. The CDR3 runs 14 residues. CDR1 and CDR2 (germline): LGHDT, YNNKEL (reference sequence). CDR3 nucleotides: TGTGCCAGCAGGGGGCGGGACAGCTTCACTGAAGCTTTCTTT. It specifies CASRGRDSFTEAFF.

This chain uses TRBV11-3 with TRBJ2-7; a weak D match, TRBD1 (6 bases). CDR1 SGHNT and CDR2 YENEEA come from the germline V gene. Trimming pared 8 bases from V and 6 bases from J, leaving 11 bases between. There are 11 residues in the CDR3. The CDR3 DNA follows: TGTGCCAGCGGGCAGGGGATCGAGCAGTACTTC. Translation: CASGQGIEQYF.

This chain links TRBV10-1 with TRBJ1-4; TRBD1 matches at 9 bases. Trimming took 5 bases from V and 4 from J; bases not matched to a gene: 2. CDR3 length: 14 amino acids. Germline loops: CDR1 WNHNN, CDR2 SYGVQD (reference sequence). The CDR3 sequence: CASSSGQGNEKLFF. DNA of the CDR3: TGCGCCAGCAGTTCGGGACAGGGTAATGAAAAACTGTTTTTT.

The chain is built from TRBV7-9 and TRBJ1-5; 7 positions agree with TRBD1. CDR3 size: 15 residues. V shed 1 base, J shed 2 bases, and the junction held 2 bases outside the gene matches. Germline values: CDR1 SEHNR, CDR2 FQNEAQ (reference sequence). CDR3 bases: TGTGCCAGCAGCTTAGGCACAGGGGGCAATCAGCCCCAGCATTTT. It yields the protein CASSLGTGGNQPQHF. Supplemented by reference TRBV7-9 and TRBJ1-5, the full variable domain reads DTGVSQNPRHKITKRGQNVTFRCDPISEHNRLYWYRQTLGQGPEFLTYFQNEAQLEKSRLLSDRFSAERPKGSFSTLEIQRTEQGDSAMYLCASSLGTGGNQPQHFGDGTRLSIL.

J is TRBJ2-5 and V is TRBV11-3, with 7 positions matching TRBD2. Germline loops: CDR1 SGHNT, CDR2 YENEEA. This CDR3 spans 15 amino acids. Trimming cost V 5 bases and J 4 bases; bases outside gene matches: 10. In DNA, the CDR3 is TGTGCCAGCAGCGGGTCGGGGGGAGGTGGAGAGACCCAGTACTTC. Translated: CASSGSGGGGETQYF.

The chain uses TRBV3-1 (or the pseudogene TRBV3-2) and TRBJ2-7, with D perhaps TRBD2 (5 bases). V lost 7 bases to trimming and J lost 1 base, with 14 bases between them. Germline assignment: CDR1 LGHDT and CDR2 YNNKEL (reference sequence). The length of the CDR3 is 14 residues. The CDR3 sequence: CASTLAGSSYEQYF. In DNA form, the CDR3 reads TGTGCCAGCACCCTTGCGGGCAGTTCCTACGAGCAGTACTTC.

This chain connects TRBV10-3 to TRBJ1-1, with 8 positions matching TRBD1. The CDR3 consists of 15 residues. The V gene end was trimmed by 3 bases and the J gene end by 11 bases; junction bases not matched to a gene: 14. Germline V gene data show CDR1 as ENHRY and CDR2 as SYGVKD. The CDR3 reads CAISDSRSGGAVAFF. The CDR3 region has the DNA TGTGCCATCAGTGATTCCAGGTCAGGGGGCGCAGTCGCTTTCTTT.

CDR3 sequence: CASSVTGWGSNQPQHF. CDR3 nucleotides: TGTGCCAGCAGTGTGACAGGGTGGGGTAGCAATCAGCCCCAGCATTTT. This chain connects TRBV6-6 to TRBJ1-5; 7 bases agree with TRBD1. Germline loops: CDR1 MNHNY, CDR2 SVGAGI (reference sequence). V dropped 5 bases and J dropped 0; count of bases not matched to a gene: 7. The CDR3 extends over 16 amino acids.

V and J are TRBV3-1 (or the pseudogene TRBV3-2) and TRBJ2-3, with 7 bases fitting TRBD2. Trimming at V came to 0 bases and at J to 0 bases, leaving 6 bases not matched to a gene. This CDR3 spans 17 amino acids. The germline CDR1 and CDR2 sequences are LGHDT and YNNKEL (reference sequence). The DNA of the CDR3 is TGTGCCAGCAGCCAAGATTTAGCTAGCGGAAGCACAGATACGCAGTATTTT. Translated: CASSQDLASGSTDTQYF.

This chain connects TRBV28 to TRBJ1-5; D might be TRBD1 (6 bases). The germline V gene has CDR1 MDHEN and CDR2 SYDVKM. Trimming removed 6 bases from V and 3 bases from J, with 15 bases in between. The CDR3 contains 15 residues. CDR3 sequence reads: CASRHDRLYNQPQHF. CDR3 nucleotide sequence: TGTGCCAGCAGACACGACAGGCTTTACAATCAGCCCCAGCATTTT. Combining the CDR3 with reference TRBV28 and TRBJ1-5 gives the whole variable domain DVKVTQSSRYLVKRTGEKVFLECVQDMDHENMFWYRQDPGLGLRLIYFSYDVKMKEKGDIPEGYSVSREKKERFSLILESASTNQTSMYLCASRHDRLYNQPQHFGDGTRLSIL.

The V and J genes are TRBV2 and TRBJ1-1; D gene unclear. Germline lookup yields CDR1 SNHLY and CDR2 FYNNEI. The CDR3 is 11 amino acids. With 3 bases removed from V and 5 bases from J, the gap between germline ends came to 4 bases. CDR3 loop: CASSEETEAFF. The DNA of the CDR3 is TGTGCCAGCAGTGAGGAGACTGAAGCTTTCTTT.

The chain recombines TRBV27 with TRBJ1-1, with a tentative D call TRBD1 (6 bases). V was shortened by 5 bases and J by 1 base, with 17 bases between the two germline ends. Germline CDR1 is MNHEY and CDR2 is SMNVEV (reference sequence). This CDR3 has 16 amino acids. The chain's CDR3 is CASSVESWGRNTEAFF. DNA of the CDR3: TGTGCCAGCAGTGTTGAGAGTTGGGGGCGGAACACTGAAGCTTTCTTT.